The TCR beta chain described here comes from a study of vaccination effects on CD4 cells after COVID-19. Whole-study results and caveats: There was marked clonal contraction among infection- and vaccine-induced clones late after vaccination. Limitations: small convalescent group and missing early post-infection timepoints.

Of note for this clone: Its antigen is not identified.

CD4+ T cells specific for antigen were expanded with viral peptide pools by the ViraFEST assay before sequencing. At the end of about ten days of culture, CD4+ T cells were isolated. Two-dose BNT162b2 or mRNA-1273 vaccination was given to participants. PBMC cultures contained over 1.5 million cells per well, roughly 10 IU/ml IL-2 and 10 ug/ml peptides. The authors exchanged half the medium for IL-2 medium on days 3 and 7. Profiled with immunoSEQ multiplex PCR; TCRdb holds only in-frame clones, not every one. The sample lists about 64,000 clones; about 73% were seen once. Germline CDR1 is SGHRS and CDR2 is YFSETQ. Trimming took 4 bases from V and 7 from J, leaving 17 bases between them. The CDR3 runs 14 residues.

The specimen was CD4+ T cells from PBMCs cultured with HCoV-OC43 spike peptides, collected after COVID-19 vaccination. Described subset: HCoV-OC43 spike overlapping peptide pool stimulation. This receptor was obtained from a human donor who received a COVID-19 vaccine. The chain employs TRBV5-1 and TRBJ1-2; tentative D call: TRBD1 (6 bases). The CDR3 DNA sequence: TGCGCCAGCAGCCAAGGACAGCCCGTGGCTGGCTACACCTTC. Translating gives CASSQGQPVAGYTF.